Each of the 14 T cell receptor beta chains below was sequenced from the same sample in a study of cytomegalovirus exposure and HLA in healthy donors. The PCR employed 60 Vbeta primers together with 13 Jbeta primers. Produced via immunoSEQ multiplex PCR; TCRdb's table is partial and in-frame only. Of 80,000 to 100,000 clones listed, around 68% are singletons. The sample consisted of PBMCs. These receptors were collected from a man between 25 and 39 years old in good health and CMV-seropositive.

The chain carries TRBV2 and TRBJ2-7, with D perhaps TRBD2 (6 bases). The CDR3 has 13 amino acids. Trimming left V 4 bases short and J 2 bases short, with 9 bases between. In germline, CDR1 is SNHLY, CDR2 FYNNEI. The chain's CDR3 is CASSAGEAYEQYF. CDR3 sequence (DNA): TGTGCCAGCAGTGCGGGGGAAGCCTACGAGCAGTACTTC.

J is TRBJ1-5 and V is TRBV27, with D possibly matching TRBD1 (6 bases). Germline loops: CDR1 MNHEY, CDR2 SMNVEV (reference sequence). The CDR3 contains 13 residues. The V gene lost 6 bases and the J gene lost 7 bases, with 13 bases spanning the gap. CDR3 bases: TGTGCCAGCAGGGGGGGGCAGGACCAGCCCCAGCATTTT. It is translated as CASRGGQDQPQHF.

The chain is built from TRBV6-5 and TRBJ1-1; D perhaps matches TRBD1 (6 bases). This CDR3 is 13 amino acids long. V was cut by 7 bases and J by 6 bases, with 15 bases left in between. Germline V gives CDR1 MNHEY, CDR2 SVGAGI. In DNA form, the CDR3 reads TGTGCCAGCACCCAGGGGCAGGCCGCTGAAGCTTTCTTT. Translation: CASTQGQAAEAFF.

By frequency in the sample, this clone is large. The CDR3 reads CASSQGTSGGADTQYF. The CDR3 DNA is TGTGCCAGCAGCCAAGGGACTAGCGGGGGGGCAGATACGCAGTATTTT. The chain links TRBV4-2 to TRBJ2-3; 15 positions match TRBD2. The CDR3 contains 16 residues. CDR1 and CDR2 from the germline V gene are LGHNA and YNFKEQ. Losses at the gene ends were 1 base for V and 4 bases for J; bases not matched to a gene: 0.

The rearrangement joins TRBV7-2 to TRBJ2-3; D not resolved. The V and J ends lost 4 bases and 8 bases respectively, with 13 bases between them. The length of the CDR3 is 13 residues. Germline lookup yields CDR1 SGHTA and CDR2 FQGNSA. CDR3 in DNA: TGTGCCAGCAGCTCCGGTCTTTTTGTTACGCAGTATTTT. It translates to CASSSGLFVTQYF.

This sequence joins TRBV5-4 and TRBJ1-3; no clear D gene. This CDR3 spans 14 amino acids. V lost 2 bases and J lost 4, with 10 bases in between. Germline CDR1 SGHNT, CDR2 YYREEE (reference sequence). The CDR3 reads CASSFTGSGNTIYF. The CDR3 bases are TGTGCCAGCAGCTTTACGGGGTCCGGAAACACCATATATTTT.

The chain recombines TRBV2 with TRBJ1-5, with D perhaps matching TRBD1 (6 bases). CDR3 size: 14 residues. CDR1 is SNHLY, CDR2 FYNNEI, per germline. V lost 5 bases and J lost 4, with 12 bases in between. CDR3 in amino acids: CASSRDTVNQPQHF. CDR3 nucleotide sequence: TGTGCCAGCAGTCGGGACACTGTTAATCAGCCCCAGCATTTT.

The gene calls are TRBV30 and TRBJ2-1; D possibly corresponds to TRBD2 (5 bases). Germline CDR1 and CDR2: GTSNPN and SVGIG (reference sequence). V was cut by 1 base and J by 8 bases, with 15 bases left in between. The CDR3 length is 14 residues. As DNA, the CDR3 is TGTGCCTGGAGTGCCGCCAGCGGAGAGGATGAGCAGTTCTTC. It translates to CAWSAASGEDEQFF.

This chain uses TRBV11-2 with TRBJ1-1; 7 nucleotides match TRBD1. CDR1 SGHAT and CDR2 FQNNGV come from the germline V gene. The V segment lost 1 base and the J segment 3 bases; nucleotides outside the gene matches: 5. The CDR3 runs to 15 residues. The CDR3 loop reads CASSLAARGDTEAFF. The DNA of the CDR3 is TGTGCCAGCAGCTTAGCGGCCAGGGGGGACACTGAAGCTTTCTTT.

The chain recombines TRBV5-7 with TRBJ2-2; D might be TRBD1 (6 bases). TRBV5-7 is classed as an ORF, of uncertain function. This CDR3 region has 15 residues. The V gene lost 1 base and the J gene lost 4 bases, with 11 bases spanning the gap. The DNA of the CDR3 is TGTGCCAGCAGCTTGAAGGGGGACGCCACCGGGGAGCTGTTTTTT. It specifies CASSLKGDATGELFF.

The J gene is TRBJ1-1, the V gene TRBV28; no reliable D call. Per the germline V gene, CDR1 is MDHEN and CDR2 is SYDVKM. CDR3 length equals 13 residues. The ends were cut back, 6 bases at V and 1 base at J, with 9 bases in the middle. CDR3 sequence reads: CASSLRQNTEAFF. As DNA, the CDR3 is TGTGCCAGCAGCTTACGACAGAACACTGAAGCTTTCTTT. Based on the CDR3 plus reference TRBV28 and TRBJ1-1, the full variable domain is DVKVTQSSRYLVKRTGEKVFLECVQDMDHENMFWYRQDPGLGLRLIYFSYDVKMKEKGDIPEGYSVSREKKERFSLILESASTNQTSMYLCASSLRQNTEAFFGQGTRLTVV.

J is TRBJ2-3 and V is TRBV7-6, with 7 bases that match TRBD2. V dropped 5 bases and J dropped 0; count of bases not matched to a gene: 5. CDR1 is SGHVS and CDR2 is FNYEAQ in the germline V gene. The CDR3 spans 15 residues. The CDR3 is CASSPGGPSTDTQYF. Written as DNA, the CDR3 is TGTGCCAGCAGCCCGGGGGGACCTAGCACAGATACGCAGTATTTT.

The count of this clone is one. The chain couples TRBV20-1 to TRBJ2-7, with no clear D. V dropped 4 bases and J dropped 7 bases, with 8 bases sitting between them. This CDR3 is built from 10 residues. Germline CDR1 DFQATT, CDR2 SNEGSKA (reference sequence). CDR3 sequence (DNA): TGCAGTGCTACCCTAGAGGAGCAGTACTTC. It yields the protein CSATLEEQYF.

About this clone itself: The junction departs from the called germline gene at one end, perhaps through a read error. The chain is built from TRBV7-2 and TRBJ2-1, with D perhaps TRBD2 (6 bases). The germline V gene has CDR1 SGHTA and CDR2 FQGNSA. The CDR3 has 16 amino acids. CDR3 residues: CASSLEPPGVLNEQFF. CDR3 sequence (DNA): TGTGCCAGCAGTTTAGAGCCGCCGGGAGTATTGAATGAGCAGTTCTTC.